This TCR beta chain came from a study of cytomegalovirus exposure and HLA in healthy donors. Germline values: CDR1 SGHAT, CDR2 FQNNGV. V lost 5 bases and J 5 bases, leaving 18 bases between the germline ends. The CDR3 has 15 amino acids. The repertoire was sequenced with immunoSEQ multiplex PCR; TCRdb's copy has only in-frame clones and lacks some. This table has over 100,000 clones, approximately 95% appearing once. This TCR derives from a woman between 18 and 29 years old in good health and CMV-seronegative. The sample taken for sequencing was PBMCs. This chain uses TRBV11-2 with TRBJ1-1; no reliable D call. DNA for the CDR3: TGTGCCAGCAGCCCTAACTCAGTTCCGGGGACTGAAGCTTTCTTT. This encodes CASSPNSVPGTEAFF.